The 16 T cell receptor beta chains below were found in one sample sequenced in a study of cytomegalovirus exposure and HLA in healthy donors. It was with 60 Vbeta and 13 Jbeta primers that the PCR ran. Sequencing used immunoSEQ multiplex PCR; TCRdb keeps in-frame clones, though not all of them. The sample carries under 150,000 clones, over 75% recorded once. Sequencing was done on a sample of PBMCs. The source is a middle-aged woman in good health and CMV-seropositive.

The chain carries TRBV28 and TRBJ2-3, with 15 bases identical to TRBD2. V gave up 9 bases and J gave up 5 bases; unmatched junction bases: 3. Germline V gives CDR1 MDHEN, CDR2 SYDVKM. This CDR3 contains 14 residues. The CDR3 DNA sequence: TGTGCCAGTGGACTAGCGGGAGGGATAGATACGCAGTATTTT. This codes for CASGLAGGIDTQYF.

V gene TRBV28 combines with J gene TRBJ2-7; D is perhaps TRBD2 (6 bases). This CDR3 spans 15 amino acids. Germline CDR1 MDHEN, CDR2 SYDVKM. Trimming pared 5 bases from V and 7 bases from J, leaving 21 bases between. The CDR3 protein is CASSPPDPLGGEQYF. DNA for the CDR3: TGTGCCAGCAGTCCCCCGGACCCCCTTGGAGGGGAGCAGTACTTC.

V is TRBV30 and J is TRBJ1-2, with a tentative D call TRBD1 (6 bases). There are 13 residues in the CDR3. Between the trimmed V and J ends, which lost 5 bases and 2 bases, there was a span of 12 bases. CDR1 is GTSNPN and CDR2 is SVGIG in the germline V gene (reference sequence). CDR3 sequence: CAWGPDRNYGYTF. In DNA form, the CDR3 reads TGTGCCTGGGGTCCAGACAGGAACTATGGCTACACCTTC. Drawing the rest from reference TRBV30 and TRBJ1-2, the complete variable domain is SQTIHQWPATLVQPVGSPLSLECTVEGTSNPNLYWYRQAAGRGLQLLFYSVGIGQISSEVPQNLSASRPQDRQFILSSKKLLLSDSGFYLCAWGPDRNYGYTFGSGTRLTVV.

The chain couples TRBV19 to TRBJ1-1; D gene ambiguous. Per germline, CDR1 LNHDA and CDR2 SQIVND (reference sequence). Trimming left V 3 bases short and J 8 bases short, with 10 bases between. The CDR3 sequence is 12 residues long. The chain's CDR3 is CASSMFRAEAFF. The CDR3 region has the DNA TGTGCCAGTAGTATGTTCCGAGCCGAAGCTTTCTTT.

The V call is TRBV2, the J call TRBJ2-5; D is perhaps TRBD2 (6 bases). The assigned J gene may be wrong: the sequence end matches TRBJ2-7 better. The germline gives CDR1 SNHLY, CDR2 FYNNEI. The CDR3 is 14 residues long. DNA for the CDR3: TGTGCCAGCAGTGTGGAGGGCGGCTCCTACGAGCAGTACTTC. This encodes CASSVEGGSYEQYF.

This clone was detected only a few times. This chain uses TRBV4-1 with TRBJ2-7; D might be TRBD1 (6 bases). V gave up 2 bases and J gave up 6 bases, with 14 bases separating them. Germline loops: CDR1 MGHRA, CDR2 YSYEKL. There are 14 residues in the CDR3. The CDR3, as DNA: TGCGCCAGCAGCCAATTACAGGGCCCTGTCGAGCAGTACTTC. Amino acid sequence: CASSQLQGPVEQYF.

J is TRBJ1-4 and V is TRBV27; D may be TRBD1 (5 bases). V lost 5 bases and J lost 8, with 15 bases in between. From germline, CDR1 is MNHEY and CDR2 SMNVEV (reference sequence). The CDR3 sequence is 14 residues long. The CDR3: CASSLRLGVEKLFF. In DNA, the CDR3 is TGTGCCAGCAGTCTCCGGTTAGGGGTAGAAAAACTGTTTTTT.

The chain is built from TRBV18 and TRBJ2-5; 8 nucleotides agree with TRBD1. CDR1 and CDR2 (germline): KGHSH, LQKENI. V lost 3 bases to trimming and J lost 3 bases; unmatched junction nucleotides: 0. CDR3 length equals 13 residues. Here the CDR3 DNA reads TGTGCCAGCTCACCGGGACAGGAAGAGACCCAGTACTTC. Amino acids: CASSPGQEETQYF.

This rearrangement joins TRBV7-9 to TRBJ1-2, with 7 bases that match TRBD1. Germline CDR1 is SEHNR and CDR2 is FQNEAQ (reference sequence). This CDR3 is built from 15 residues. J gave up 2 bases and V 8 bases, and 11 bases lay outside the gene matches. The CDR3 sequence is CASGQPGTANYGYTF. The CDR3, as DNA: TGTGCCAGCGGACAGCCAGGGACAGCGAACTATGGCTACACCTTC.

The chain joins TRBV9 to TRBJ2-7, with TRBD1 identical over 7 bases. The V gene's germline CDR1 is SGDLS and CDR2 YYNGEE. The length of the CDR3 is 14 residues. V trimming: 3 bases; J trimming: 2 bases; junction bases outside the gene matches: 5. In nucleotides, the CDR3 is TGTGCCAGCAGCGCGGGACAGACACCCTACGAGCAGTACTTC. Translation gives CASSAGQTPYEQYF.

This chain joins TRBV7-9 and TRBJ1-5; possibly TRBD1 for D (5 bases). Trimming took 2 bases from V and 2 from J, leaving 16 bases between them. Germline V gene data show CDR1 as SEHNR and CDR2 as FQNEAQ (reference sequence). This CDR3 has 17 residues. CDR3 in amino acids: CASSLIIPGQGNQPQHF. The DNA for the CDR3 is TGTGCCAGCAGCTTAATCATCCCAGGGCAGGGCAATCAGCCCCAGCATTTT.

V is TRBV7-6 and J is TRBJ1-2; TRBD1 is a possible D gene (5 bases). Germline loops: CDR1 SGHVS, CDR2 FNYEAQ. V dropped 6 bases and J dropped 4 bases, with 21 bases sitting between them. The CDR3 spans 16 residues. CDR3 amino acids: CASSSSPRQPPYGYTF. The CDR3 DNA reads as TGTGCCAGCAGTTCTTCCCCTAGACAGCCTCCCTATGGCTACACCTTC.

V gene TRBV6-1 combines with J gene TRBJ1-5, with a tentative D call TRBD1 (6 bases). Germline CDR1 is MNHNS and CDR2 is SASEGT. The ends were cut back, 11 bases at V and 4 bases at J, with 15 bases in the middle. The CDR3 length is 13 residues. The CDR3 DNA is TGTGCCGGTGCTGGGGGCCGAAATCAGCCCCAGCATTTT. Protein sequence: CAGAGGRNQPQHF.

CDR3 in amino acids: CASSLGDSNNEKLFF. The DNA for the CDR3 is TGCGCCAGCAGCTTGGGGGACAGCAATAATGAAAAACTGTTTTTT. The gene calls are TRBV5-1 and TRBJ1-4, with 7 bases fitting TRBD1. The CDR3 totals 15 residues. Germline-derived CDR1 and CDR2 are SGHRS and YFSETQ. J gave up 4 bases and V 0 bases, and 3 bases lay outside the gene matches.

The chain joins TRBV13 to TRBJ2-5; 14 bases are a match to TRBD2. Unmatched junction bases numbered 9, after V lost 4 bases and J lost 2 bases. Per germline, CDR1 PRHDT and CDR2 FYEKMQ (reference sequence). This CDR3 is built from 18 residues. DNA of the CDR3: TGTGCCAGCAGCTCCATGGGACTAGCGGGAGACGTACAAGAGACCCAGTACTTC. Translated: CASSSMGLAGDVQETQYF.

J is TRBJ2-5 and V is TRBV6-5, with 10 bases matching TRBD1. The DNA matches TRBJ2-7 better at its end, which makes the J call doubtful. The CDR3 has 15 residues. The germline V gene has CDR1 MNHEY and CDR2 SVGAGI. CDR3 sequence: CASSRGQGYPYEQYF. The DNA for the CDR3 is TGTGCCAGCAGCCGGGGACAGGGGTACCCCTACGAGCAGTACTTC.